Below are 16 T cell receptor beta chains sequenced from a single sample in a study of CD8 T cells in ankylosing spondylitis. TCRdb reanalysed the 5' RACE reads using MiXCR and keeps one entry per CDR3 protein. The repertoire has 130,000 or so distinct CDR3 sequences, 6.5% to 9% of them found once; the top ten carry 12%. The sample consisted of blood, either unsorted or a sorted T cell fraction (not recorded which). The receptors derive from a male donor with ankylosing spondylitis or in good health (not recorded which).

This clonotype was counted only a few times. The chain joins TRBV5-1 to TRBJ2-5; D is uncertain. Trimming took off 0 bases at V and 0 bases at J, with 3 bases between the two ends. CDR1 is SGHRS and CDR2 is YFSETQ in the germline V gene. This CDR3 is built from 13 residues. The CDR3 region is CASSLGNQETQYF. The CDR3 region has the DNA TGCGCCAGCAGCTTGGGCAACCAAGAGACCCAGTACTTC. Variable domain in full (rest from reference TRBV5-1 and TRBJ2-5): KAGVTQTPRYLIKTRGQQVTLSCSPISGHRSVSWYQQTPGQGLQFLFEYFSETQRNKGNFPGRFSGRQFSNSRSEMNVSTLELGDSALYLCASSLGNQETQYFGPGTRLLVL.

This clonotype showed up many times. The chain couples TRBV7-2 to TRBJ1-2; possibly TRBD1 for D (6 bases). CDR3 length equals 13 residues. Germline V lookup: CDR1 SGHTA, CDR2 FQGNSA. The V end was cut by 2 bases, the J end by 5 bases, with 9 bases between. This CDR3 reads CASSLPGAYGYTF. Written as DNA, the CDR3 is TGTGCCAGCAGCTTACCAGGGGCGTATGGCTACACCTTC. Based on the CDR3 plus reference TRBV7-2 and TRBJ1-2, the full variable domain is GAGVSQSPSNKVTEKGKDVELRCDPISGHTALYWYRQSLGQGLEFLIYFQGNSAPDKSGLPSDRFSAERTGGSVSTLTIQRTQQEDSAVYLCASSLPGAYGYTFGSGTRLTVV.

Many counts were recorded for this clonotype. The rearrangement links TRBV3-1 to TRBJ2-7, with D possibly matching TRBD1 (6 bases). Between the trimmed V and J ends, which lost 4 bases and 5 bases, there was a span of 15 bases. Germline V lookup: CDR1 LGHDT, CDR2 YNNKEL (reference sequence). The CDR3 totals 14 residues. The CDR3 bases are TGTGCCAGCAGCCGCACCTCGACAGGAAACGAGCAGTACTTC. Translation gives CASSRTSTGNEQYF.

In this sample, this clonotype turned up many times. The V and J genes are TRBV20-1 and TRBJ2-7, with D maybe TRBD2 (5 bases). With 2 bases removed from V and 5 bases from J, the gap between germline ends came to 13 bases. The CDR3 is 13 amino acids. Germline V gene lookup returns CDR1 DFQATT and CDR2 SNEGSKA (reference sequence). CDR3 loop: CSARSGYVDEQYF. CDR3 sequence (DNA): TGCAGTGCTAGATCGGGGTATGTGGACGAGCAGTACTTC.

This clonotype was observed many times. The rearrangement joins TRBV5-1 to TRBJ2-3; possibly TRBD2 for D (7 bases). In germline, CDR1 is SGHRS, CDR2 YFSETQ. Trimming pared 0 bases from V and 2 bases from J, leaving 13 bases between. CDR3 size: 16 residues. As DNA, the CDR3 is TGCGCCAGCAGCTTGGCCCGCGGGGGCCTCACAGATACGCAGTATTTT. This sequence encodes CASSLARGGLTDTQYF. Based on the CDR3 plus reference TRBV5-1 and TRBJ2-3, the full variable domain is KAGVTQTPRYLIKTRGQQVTLSCSPISGHRSVSWYQQTPGQGLQFLFEYFSETQRNKGNFPGRFSGRQFSNSRSEMNVSTLELGDSALYLCASSLARGGLTDTQYFGPGTRLTVL.

Many counts were recorded for this clonotype. This chain connects TRBV15 to TRBJ2-4; D remains unclear. The V gene lost 0 bases and the J gene lost 1 base, with 10 bases spanning the gap. The CDR3 consists of 16 residues. Per the germline V gene, CDR1 is LNHNV and CDR2 is YYDKDF (reference sequence). CDR3 amino acids: CATSRDSTEAKNIQYF. Written as DNA, the CDR3 is TGTGCCACCAGCAGAGACAGCACTGAGGCCAAAAACATTCAGTACTTC.

This clonotype was observed at least ten times. The gene calls are TRBV7-9 and TRBJ1-1, with D hard to call. Per germline, CDR1 SEHNR and CDR2 FQNEAQ (reference sequence). This CDR3 comprises 15 residues. V lost 5 bases, J lost 0 bases, and 13 bases lay in between. CDR3 sequence (DNA): TGTGCCAGCAGCCCTCCCGGCGGGGTGAACACTGAAGCTTTCTTT. It translates to CASSPPGGVNTEAFF.

The table lists this clonotype with many counts. The chain is built from TRBV20-1 and TRBJ1-1; D perhaps matches TRBD1 (5 bases). Per the germline V gene, CDR1 is DFQATT and CDR2 is SNEGSKA (reference sequence). V was pared by 4 bases and J by 2 bases, with 8 bases between. The CDR3 loop spans 12 amino acids. CDR3 protein: CSATRANTEAFF. The CDR3 nucleotides are TGCAGTGCTACCAGGGCTAACACTGAAGCTTTCTTT.

At least ten counts were recorded for this clonotype. The rearrangement joins TRBV7-3 to TRBJ1-1; D ambiguous. Germline V gene data show CDR1 as SGHTA and CDR2 as FQGTGA. The CDR3 sequence is 13 residues long. The V and J ends lost 7 bases and 2 bases respectively, with 11 bases between them. The DNA for the CDR3 is TGTGCCAGCAAACAGAACCCAAACACTGAAGCTTTCTTT. It codes for CASKQNPNTEAFF.

This clonotype was seen many times. This chain connects TRBV20-1 to TRBJ1-1; tentative D call: TRBD1 (5 bases). The CDR3 is 13 amino acids. Trimming removed 1 base from V and 4 bases from J, with 10 bases in between. The germline CDR1 and CDR2 sequences are DFQATT and SNEGSKA (reference sequence). CDR3 sequence: CSARGAGGTEAFF. The CDR3 nucleotides read TGCAGTGCTAGAGGGGCCGGGGGCACTGAAGCTTTCTTT.

This clonotype was counted ten times or more. The chain has TRBV7-6 and TRBJ2-1; 12 bases agree with TRBD2. CDR1 is SGHVS and CDR2 is FNYEAQ in the germline V gene. The trim removed 8 bases at V and 3 bases at J, leaving 11 bases unmatched. The CDR3 totals 17 residues. The CDR3, as DNA: TGTGCCAGCTCGGGACTAGCGGGCCCGAAGGGCTACAATGAGCAGTTCTTC. This sequence encodes CASSGLAGPKGYNEQFF. The complete variable domain, with remaining parts taken from reference TRBV7-6 and TRBJ2-1, reads GAGVSQSPRYKVTKRGQDVALRCDPISGHVSLYWYRQALGQGPEFLTYFNYEAQQDKSGLPNDRFSAERPEGSISTLTIQRTEQRDSAMYRCASSGLAGPKGYNEQFFGPGTRLTVL.

This clonotype was seen many times. The chain links TRBV11-2 to TRBJ2-7; 9 bases agree with TRBD2. V shed 5 bases and J 3 bases; nucleotides not matched to a gene: 2. CDR1 and CDR2 from the germline V gene are SGHAT and FQNNGV. The CDR3 extends over 13 amino acids. CDR3: CASSQLAGYEQYF. The CDR3 nucleotides are TGTGCCAGCAGCCAACTAGCGGGCTACGAGCAGTACTTC.

The sample holds many counts of this clonotype. The chain couples TRBV20-1 to TRBJ2-5; the D gene is possibly TRBD2 (5 bases). CDR1 and CDR2 (germline): DFQATT, SNEGSKA (reference sequence). The CDR3 length is 14 residues. V lost 6 bases and J lost 5, with 19 bases in between. The DNA for the CDR3 is TGCAGTGCGCCCCTGCCCGGGGTACCTGAGACCCAGTACTTC. Translating it yields CSAPLPGVPETQYF.

Many counts were recorded for this clonotype. The gene calls are TRBV7-8 and TRBJ2-7, with 7 bases that match TRBD1. The germline V gene encodes CDR1 SGHVS and CDR2 FQNEAQ. This CDR3 spans 13 amino acids. Trimming at V came to 6 bases and at J to 4 bases, leaving 6 bases not matched to a gene. The CDR3 sequence is CASSPGGPYEQYF. The CDR3, as DNA: TGTGCCAGCAGTCCAGGGGGTCCTTACGAGCAGTACTTC.

This chain uses TRBV3-1 with TRBJ2-1; TRBD2 matches 12 bases. The V segment lost 0 bases and the J segment 5 bases; nucleotides outside the gene matches: 5. The germline gives CDR1 LGHDT, CDR2 YNNKEL (reference sequence). This CDR3 comprises 17 residues. The CDR3 DNA follows: TGTGCCAGCAGCCAAGAGGTCCTAGCGGGAGGGCACAATGAGCAGTTCTTC. This codes for CASSQEVLAGGHNEQFF.

At least ten counts were recorded for this clonotype. The V call is TRBV12-3 or TRBV12-4, the J call TRBJ2-4, with TRBD2 identical over 7 bases. The CDR3 extends over 15 amino acids. V lost 6 bases, J lost 6 bases, and 11 bases stayed unmatched. This CDR3 is CASSPSGLAVNIQYF. CDR3 bases: TGTGCCAGCAGCCCGTCGGGTCTAGCGGTAAACATTCAGTACTTC.